This TCR beta chain was documented in a study of T-cell memory formation after mild COVID-19. Across the study: Clusters were largely donor specific.

Germline CDR1 is LGHNA and CDR2 is YNFKEQ. With 0 bases removed from V and 6 bases from J, the gap between germline ends came to 16 bases. This CDR3 region has 16 residues. Study results and caveats: The study found contracting CD4+ clones mainly in CM and EM and contracting CD8+ clones in EMRA. A subset of responding clones appeared in pre-infection memory, suggesting cross-reactive memory joined.

To note about this clonotype: Its antigen is unknown.

Researchers used 5'RACE with constant-segment primers to make TCR alpha and TCR beta cDNA libraries that carry sample barcodes and UMIs. TCRdb ran MiXCR on the 5' RACE reads and lists one entry per CDR3 protein. This repertoire shows hundreds of thousands of distinct CDR3 sequences, 20% found once; its top ten account for approximately 22%. The chain employs TRBV4-2 and TRBJ2-3, with D unclear. The source of this sequence is a man younger than 30 who had mild COVID-19 (a few samples of this study predate the infection). Cell type and time point are not known. The sequenced sample consisted of PBMCs or a T cell subset sorted from them (not recorded which). The CDR3 region is CASSQDLTKPTDTQYF. The DNA for the CDR3 is TGTGCCAGCAGCCAAGATTTGACGAAGCCGACGGATACGCAGTATTTT.